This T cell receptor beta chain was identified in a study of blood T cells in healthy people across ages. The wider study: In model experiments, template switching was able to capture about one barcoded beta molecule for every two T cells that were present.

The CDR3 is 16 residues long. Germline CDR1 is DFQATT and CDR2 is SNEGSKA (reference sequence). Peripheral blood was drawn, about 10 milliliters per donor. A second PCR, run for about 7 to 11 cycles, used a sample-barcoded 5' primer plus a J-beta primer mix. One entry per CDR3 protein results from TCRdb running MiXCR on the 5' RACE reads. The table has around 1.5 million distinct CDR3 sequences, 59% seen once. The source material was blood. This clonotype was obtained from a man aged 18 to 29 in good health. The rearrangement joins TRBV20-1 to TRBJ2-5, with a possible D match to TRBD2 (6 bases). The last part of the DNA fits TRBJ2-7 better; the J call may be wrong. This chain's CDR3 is CSARGPTAGQYYEQYF. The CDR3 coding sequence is TGCAGTGCTAGAGGGCCTACGGCGGGGCAATACTACGAGCAGTACTTC.